This T cell receptor (beta chain) was documented in a study of T cell responses to AZD1222 COVID-19 vaccine. The CDR3 totals 11 residues. V shed 5 bases and J shed 6 bases, with 4 bases lying between them. Assay: immunoSEQ multiplex PCR; the TCRdb copy retains only in-frame clones and omits some. Among roughly 250,000 clones listed, roughly 93% were seen once. The receptor was derived from an adult in good health. The specimen comprised peripheral blood, sampled on day 0 of AZD1222 vaccination. The V and J genes are TRBV23-1 and TRBJ2-2, with D uncertain. TRBV23-1 is known as an ORF, though its function is uncertain. The DNA for the CDR3 is TGCGCCAGCAGTATCGCCGGGGAGCTGTTTTTT. Protein: CASSIAGELFF.